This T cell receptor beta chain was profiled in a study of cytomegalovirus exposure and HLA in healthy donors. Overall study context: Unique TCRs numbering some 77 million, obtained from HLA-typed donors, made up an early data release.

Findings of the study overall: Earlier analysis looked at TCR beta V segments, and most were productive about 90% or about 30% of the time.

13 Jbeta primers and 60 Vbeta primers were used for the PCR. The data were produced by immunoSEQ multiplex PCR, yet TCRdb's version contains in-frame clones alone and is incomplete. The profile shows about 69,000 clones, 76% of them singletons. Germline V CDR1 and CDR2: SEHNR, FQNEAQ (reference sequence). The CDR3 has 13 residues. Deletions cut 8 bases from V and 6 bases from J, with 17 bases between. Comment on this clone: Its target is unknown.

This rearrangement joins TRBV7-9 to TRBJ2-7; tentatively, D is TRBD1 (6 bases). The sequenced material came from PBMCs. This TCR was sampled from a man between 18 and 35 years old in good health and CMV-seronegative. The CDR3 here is CASAQGLVLEQYF. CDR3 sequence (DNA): TGTGCCAGCGCACAGGGTTTGGTCCTCGAGCAGTACTTC.